Listed here are 6 T cell receptor beta chains from one sample, sequenced in a study of cytomegalovirus exposure and HLA in healthy donors. Both 60 Vbeta primers and 13 Jbeta primers went into the PCR. Libraries were prepared by immunoSEQ multiplex PCR; TCRdb keeps only in-frame clonotypes and omits some of them. Of about 150,000 clones in the sample, 80% were seen once. The sample comprised PBMCs. The receptors were sampled from a man younger than 45 in good health and CMV-seronegative.

This clone appeared a single time. CDR3 amino acids: CATGGSLYGYTF. In nucleotides, the CDR3 is TGTGCCACCGGAGGGTCACTCTATGGCTACACCTTC. This sequence joins TRBV28 and TRBJ1-2; unclear D gene. Per germline, CDR1 MDHEN and CDR2 SYDVKM. The CDR3 is 12 amino acids. V was shortened by 10 bases and J by 4 bases, with 13 bases between the two germline ends.

The rearrangement joins TRBV7-9 to TRBJ2-2; D call uncertain. The CDR3 has 14 amino acids. The germline V and J ends were trimmed by 2 bases and 2 bases, with 6 bases remaining between them. In germline, CDR1 is SEHNR, CDR2 FQNEAQ (reference sequence). The CDR3 here is CASSLRGNTGELFF. Here the CDR3 DNA reads TGTGCCAGCAGCTTAAGAGGAAACACCGGGGAGCTGTTTTTT.

The genes are TRBV28 and TRBJ2-5, with 14 positions matching TRBD2. Germline loops: CDR1 MDHEN, CDR2 SYDVKM. The CDR3 covers 18 residues. The J segment lost 4 bases and the V segment lost 6 bases, leaving 13 bases of the junction unmatched. The CDR3 coding sequence is TGTGCCAGCAGGCGCCCGGGACTAGCGGGGGAGAGCGGAGAGACCCAGTACTTC. Translated, it gives CASRRPGLAGESGETQYF.

The chain couples TRBV4-1 to TRBJ2-3; TRBD1 might be the D (5 bases). The CDR3 is 14 residues long. V lost 4 bases and J lost 3, with 11 bases in between. The V gene's germline CDR1 is MGHRA and CDR2 YSYEKL. For the CDR3, the DNA is TGCGCCAGCAGCCCCAGGGTCGCGACAGATACGCAGTATTTT. Translation: CASSPRVATDTQYF.

The rearrangement uses TRBV5-1 and TRBJ2-7; TRBD1 matches at 7 bases. V was clipped by 2 bases and J by 8 bases; unmatched bases: 4. Germline CDR1 is SGHRS and CDR2 is YFSETQ. There are 12 residues in the CDR3. CDR3: CASSFGQDQQYF. The CDR3 DNA reads TGCGCCAGCAGCTTCGGACAGGACCAGCAGTACTTC.

V is TRBV5-1 and J is TRBJ2-3, with D unclear. Germline lookup yields CDR1 SGHRS and CDR2 YFSETQ. V shed 5 bases and J shed 4 bases, with 11 bases lying between them. This CDR3 contains 13 residues. The CDR3: CASRSDWPDTQYF. The CDR3 DNA follows: TGCGCCAGCAGATCTGACTGGCCAGATACGCAGTATTTT.